In this sample, the clone carrying this T cell receptor beta chain turned up many times. A library of TCRbeta sequences, prepared with unique molecular identifiers, was generated. A single record per CDR3 protein comes from TCRdb applying MiXCR to the PCR reads. Of 60,000 to 80,000 distinct CDR3 sequences in the sample, 6% to 8.5% were seen once. This record belongs to a study of T-cell reconstitution after alpha-beta-depleted transplantation in children. Germline-derived CDR1 and CDR2 are MNHEY and SVGAGI. This CDR3 has 14 amino acids. With 8 bases removed from V and 2 bases from J, the gap between germline ends came to 16 bases.

The chain carries TRBV6-5 and TRBJ2-7; D is uncertain. This receptor was obtained from a human donor who donated a stem cell graft to a child with acute lymphoblastic leukemia. Specimen: PBMCs from the stem cell graft donor, collected from the stem cell graft. CDR3 coding DNA: TGTGCCAGCGTTACCCGCCCGAGTACCTACGAGCAGTACTTC. This sequence encodes CASVTRPSTYEQYF.